The 25 T cell receptor beta chains below were found in one sample sequenced in a study of T cells after yellow fever vaccination. Each CDR3 protein gets one entry after TCRdb re-called the 5' RACE reads with MiXCR. Of hundreds of thousands of distinct CDR3 sequences in the sample, around 4% were seen once. Sequenced material: PBMCs, taken on the day of the yellow fever booster vaccination. The source of these receptors is a young man who received the YFV17D yellow fever vaccine.

This clonotype was found a few times. V gene TRBV11-3 combines with J gene TRBJ2-2; 7 positions match TRBD2. CDR1 and CDR2 from the germline V gene are SGHNT and YENEEA. The CDR3 contains 16 residues. V trimming: 5 bases; J trimming: 5 bases; junction bases outside the gene matches: 11. The DNA of the CDR3 is TGTGCCAGCAGCCCCCCATCGTCCGGGGGGACCGGGGAGCTGTTTTTT. It codes for CASSPPSSGGTGELFF.

V gene TRBV7-2 combines with J gene TRBJ1-2; D not certain. With 1 base removed from V and 8 bases from J, the gap between germline ends came to 17 bases. The germline V gene has CDR1 SGHTA and CDR2 FQGNSA. The CDR3 loop spans 15 amino acids. CDR3 bases: TGTGCCAGCAGCTTAGTCTCAACCGTGGATCGAGGCTACACCTTC. It specifies CASSLVSTVDRGYTF.

The chain carries TRBV6-6 and TRBJ2-5; TRBD2 matches 9 bases. The junction had 7 bases not matched to a gene; V was cut back by 6 bases and J by 5 bases. The CDR3 totals 14 residues. Germline CDR1 and CDR2: MNHNY and SVGAGI (reference sequence). The CDR3 loop reads CASRGGGAGETQYF. The CDR3 DNA sequence: TGTGCCAGCAGAGGCGGGGGGGCGGGGGAGACCCAGTACTTC.

This clonotype came up many times. The chain has TRBV4-2 and TRBJ2-3; TRBD2 matches 16 bases. V was clipped by 4 bases and J by 0 bases; unmatched bases: 4. From germline, CDR1 is LGHNA and CDR2 YNFKEQ. CDR3 length equals 18 residues. The CDR3 DNA reads TGTGCCAGCAGCCCTCCGGGACTAGCGGGGGGGAGCACAGATACGCAGTATTTT. It is translated as CASSPPGLAGGSTDTQYF.

The table lists this clonotype with many counts. The chain employs TRBV5-1 and TRBJ2-2; D is unclear. CDR1 is SGHRS and CDR2 is YFSETQ in the germline V gene. V lost 7 bases to trimming and J lost 5 bases, with 12 bases between them. The CDR3 runs to 13 residues. This CDR3 reads CASGPPGTGELFF. CDR3 bases: TGCGCCAGCGGCCCGCCCGGGACCGGGGAGCTGTTTTTT.

This clonotype was seen many times. This rearrangement joins TRBV6-1 to TRBJ2-3; D is unclear. Germline lookup yields CDR1 MNHNS and CDR2 SASEGT. V lost 3 bases and J 4 bases, leaving 8 bases between the germline ends. This CDR3 comprises 13 residues. The CDR3 DNA sequence: TGTGCCAGCAGTGATACTGGGGCAGATACGCAGTATTTT. This codes for CASSDTGADTQYF.

This clonotype occurred many times. The chain joins TRBV7-2 to TRBJ2-7, with D possibly matching TRBD1 (6 bases). The V end lost 4 bases, the J end lost 3 bases, and 10 bases lay between the germline ends. CDR1 is SGHTA, CDR2 FQGNSA, per germline. CDR3 length equals 13 residues. The CDR3 bases are TGTGCCAGCAGCTCCAGACAGGTCTACGAGCAGTACTTC. Its protein product is CASSSRQVYEQYF.

This clonotype was seen many times. The J gene is TRBJ1-1, the V gene TRBV11-2; D not resolved. Between the trimmed V and J ends, which lost 3 bases and 3 bases, there was a span of 11 bases. Germline V gene data show CDR1 as SGHAT and CDR2 as FQNNGV. The CDR3 is 14 residues long. The CDR3 DNA follows: TGTGCCAGCAGCTTTCGAGGTAGCGACACTGAAGCTTTCTTT. This codes for CASSFRGSDTEAFF. Full variable domain (outside the CDR3, taken from reference TRBV11-2 and TRBJ1-1): EAGVAQSPRYKIIEKRQSVAFWCNPISGHATLYWYQQILGQGPKLLIQFQNNGVVDDSQLPKDRFSAERLKGVDSTLKIQPAKLEDSAVYLCASSFRGSDTEAFFGQGTRLTVV.

This clonotype was detected a few times. The gene calls are TRBV5-1 and TRBJ2-1, with 8 bases fitting TRBD1. The CDR3 spans 13 residues. From germline, CDR1 is SGHRS and CDR2 YFSETQ. Germline trimming cut 4 bases from V and 9 bases from J; bases unmatched to any gene: 6. The CDR3 here is CASSVGTGSEQFF. CDR3 nucleotide sequence: TGCGCCAGCAGCGTCGGGACAGGCAGTGAGCAGTTCTTC.

This clonotype was counted between two and nine times. This chain links TRBV5-1 with TRBJ2-5; D is undetermined. Looked up from germline, CDR1 is SGHRS and CDR2 is YFSETQ. The V gene lost 1 base and the J gene lost 5 bases, with 18 bases spanning the gap. CDR3 length: 16 residues. This chain's CDR3 is CASSLFYSDTGETQYF. In DNA form, the CDR3 reads TGCGCCAGCAGCTTGTTCTACAGCGACACCGGGGAGACCCAGTACTTC. Drawing the rest from reference TRBV5-1 and TRBJ2-5, the complete variable domain is KAGVTQTPRYLIKTRGQQVTLSCSPISGHRSVSWYQQTPGQGLQFLFEYFSETQRNKGNFPGRFSGRQFSNSRSEMNVSTLELGDSALYLCASSLFYSDTGETQYFGPGTRLLVL.

In its sample, this clonotype was seen many times. The chain recombines TRBV20-1 with TRBJ1-5, with no clear D. The V gene's germline CDR1 is DFQATT and CDR2 SNEGSKA (reference sequence). CDR3 length: 12 amino acids. Trimming removed 4 bases at V and 1 base at J, with 5 bases between. The CDR3 bases are TGCAGTGCTACGGTGAGCAATCAGCCCCAGCATTTT. Its translation: CSATVSNQPQHF.

This clonotype was counted a few times. The chain links TRBV14 to TRBJ1-5, with a possible D match to TRBD1 (6 bases). Deletions cut 2 bases from V and 4 bases from J, with 9 bases between. The CDR3 extends over 14 amino acids. Germline CDR1 reads SGHDN; CDR2 reads FVKESK. CDR3 amino acids: CASSQSDSNQPQHF. The CDR3 region has the DNA TGTGCCAGCAGCCAATCGGACAGTAATCAGCCCCAGCATTTT. The whole variable domain, filled in from reference TRBV14 and TRBJ1-5, reads EAGVTQFPSHSVIEKGQTVTLRCDPISGHDNLYWYRRVMGKEIKFLLHFVKESKQDESGMPNNRFLAERTGGTYSTLKVQPAELEDSGVYFCASSQSDSNQPQHFGDGTRLSIL.

This clonotype was observed many times. The rearrangement joins TRBV5-1 to TRBJ2-3; 8 bases agree with TRBD2. This CDR3 region has 15 residues. Per the germline V gene, CDR1 is SGHRS and CDR2 is YFSETQ. The V segment lost 1 base and the J segment 5 bases; nucleotides outside the gene matches: 6. The CDR3 bases are TGCGCCAGCAGCTTGACGGGGGGGCCTGTAGATACGCAGTATTTT. The encoded protein is CASSLTGGPVDTQYF.

Ten or more counts support this clonotype. V and J are TRBV18 and TRBJ2-7; TRBD1 aligns across 9 bases. V gave up 6 bases and J gave up 0 bases; unmatched junction bases: 15. The germline CDR1 and CDR2 sequences are KGHSH and LQKENI. The CDR3 covers 18 residues. CDR3: CASSYAGVWGQGSYEQYF. The CDR3 DNA reads as TGTGCCAGCTCCTACGCCGGGGTATGGGGACAGGGCTCCTACGAGCAGTACTTC. Together with reference TRBV18 and TRBJ2-7, the CDR3 gives the full variable domain: NAGVMQNPRHLVRRRGQEARLRCSPMKGHSHVYWYRQLPEEGLKFMVYLQKENIIDESGMPKERFSAEFPKEGPSILRIQQVVRGDSAAYFCASSYAGVWGQGSYEQYFGPGTRLTVT.

This clonotype has just a few counts. The CDR3 is CACPTSGGHNEQFF. In nucleotides, the CDR3 is TGTGCCTGCCCGACTAGCGGGGGACACAATGAGCAGTTCTTC. This sequence joins TRBV30 and TRBJ2-1; 12 nucleotides line up with TRBD2. J lost 5 bases, V lost 6 bases, and 5 bases had no gene match. The germline V gene encodes CDR1 GTSNPN and CDR2 SVGIG (reference sequence). The CDR3 is 14 residues long.

Ten or more counts support this clonotype. This chain uses TRBV29-1 with TRBJ1-2, with 7 positions matching TRBD1. Trimming took 0 bases from V and 0 from J; bases not matched to a gene: 10. This CDR3 comprises 17 residues. CDR1 is SQVTM and CDR2 is ANQGSEA in the germline V gene. The CDR3, as DNA: TGCAGCGTTGAAGATTTCCGGGACAGACCTCCTAACTATGGCTACACCTTC. Its translation is CSVEDFRDRPPNYGYTF.

In this sample, this clonotype turned up many times. The chain links TRBV29-1 to TRBJ2-5; no clear D. CDR3 length equals 13 residues. V lost 2 bases and J lost 5, with 12 bases in between. Germline values: CDR1 SQVTM, CDR2 ANQGSEA. The CDR3 loop is CSVERAPGETQYF. The CDR3, as DNA: TGCAGCGTTGAAAGGGCGCCTGGGGAGACCCAGTACTTC.

The chain combines TRBV5-5 with TRBJ1-2; D may be TRBD1 (5 bases). V was pared by 1 base and J by 2 bases, with 9 bases between. The CDR3 is 14 amino acids. CDR1 is SGHKS, CDR2 YYEKEE, per germline (reference sequence). CDR3 nucleotide sequence: TGTGCCAGCAGCTTGTTCGGGGGGAACTATGGCTACACCTTC. Amino acid sequence: CASSLFGGNYGYTF.

In its sample, this clonotype was seen a few times. The J gene is TRBJ2-1, the V gene TRBV11-2; no clear D. Germline CDR1 is SGHAT and CDR2 is FQNNGV. The CDR3 loop spans 15 amino acids. V gave up 2 bases and J gave up 7 bases, with 15 bases separating them. The CDR3 protein is CASSLSATVRNEQFF. DNA for the CDR3: TGTGCCAGCAGCTTATCGGCAACAGTCAGGAATGAGCAGTTCTTC.

At least ten counts were recorded for this clonotype. This chain connects TRBV2 to TRBJ1-1; TRBD1 matches 8 bases. With V trimmed by 7 bases and J by 5 bases, 9 bases remained unmatched. Germline-derived CDR1 and CDR2 are SNHLY and FYNNEI. CDR3 length: 14 residues. In DNA, the CDR3 is TGTGCCAGCATGCCCGCAGGGGGCTGGACTGAAGCTTTCTTT. It yields the protein CASMPAGGWTEAFF.

This clonotype was counted ten times or more. The junction and the germline gene differ at one end; a read error may be behind it. The V gene is TRBV7-7, the J gene TRBJ2-3; 12 bases are a match to TRBD1. CDR3 length equals 15 residues. Germline CDR1 is SSHAT and CDR2 is FNYEAQ (reference sequence). The DNA of the CDR3 is TGTGCTAGCAGCTTGGGGACAGGGGGCGCAGATACGCAGTATTTT. It codes for CASSLGTGGADTQYF.

This clonotype was seen a few times. This chain connects TRBV7-9 to TRBJ1-2, with TRBD1 as a possible D gene (5 bases). V shed 4 bases and J shed 0 bases, with 12 bases lying between them. CDR1 is SEHNR and CDR2 is FQNEAQ in the germline V gene (reference sequence). The CDR3 length is 15 residues. CDR3 coding DNA: TGTGCCAGCAGCTCGGCCCAGGGTCCTAACTATGGCTACACCTTC. It translates to CASSSAQGPNYGYTF.

This clonotype showed up many times. The rearrangement uses TRBV5-1 and TRBJ1-1; possible D gene TRBD1, 5 bases. The CDR3 covers 14 residues. V was shortened by 6 bases and J by 5 bases, with 17 bases between the two germline ends. CDR1 is SGHRS, CDR2 YFSETQ, per germline. The CDR3 DNA follows: TGCGCCAGCACTCTGGACGGGGGTAGGACTGAAGCTTTCTTT. Its translation: CASTLDGGRTEAFF.

This clonotype was detected ten times or more. The chain links TRBV5-1 to TRBJ2-4, with 7 nucleotides matching TRBD1. The germline gives CDR1 SGHRS, CDR2 YFSETQ. V gave up 0 bases and J gave up 8 bases; unmatched junction bases: 11. The CDR3 length is 16 residues. CDR3 sequence reads: CASSLGRGTSQDIQYF. The CDR3 coding sequence is TGCGCCAGCAGCTTGGGCAGGGGGACATCCCAGGACATTCAGTACTTC. Full variable domain (outside the CDR3, taken from reference TRBV5-1 and TRBJ2-4): KAGVTQTPRYLIKTRGQQVTLSCSPISGHRSVSWYQQTPGQGLQFLFEYFSETQRNKGNFPGRFSGRQFSNSRSEMNVSTLELGDSALYLCASSLGRGTSQDIQYFGAGTRLSVL.

This chain links TRBV11-2 with TRBJ1-2, with TRBD1 as a possible D gene (6 bases). Germline-derived CDR1 and CDR2 are SGHAT and FQNNGV. The V gene lost 5 bases and the J gene lost 2 bases, with 15 bases spanning the gap. The CDR3 sequence is 15 residues long. This chain's CDR3 is CASSLGGAVNYGYTF. CDR3 nucleotide sequence: TGTGCCAGCAGCCTAGGGGGGGCGGTAAACTATGGCTACACCTTC.